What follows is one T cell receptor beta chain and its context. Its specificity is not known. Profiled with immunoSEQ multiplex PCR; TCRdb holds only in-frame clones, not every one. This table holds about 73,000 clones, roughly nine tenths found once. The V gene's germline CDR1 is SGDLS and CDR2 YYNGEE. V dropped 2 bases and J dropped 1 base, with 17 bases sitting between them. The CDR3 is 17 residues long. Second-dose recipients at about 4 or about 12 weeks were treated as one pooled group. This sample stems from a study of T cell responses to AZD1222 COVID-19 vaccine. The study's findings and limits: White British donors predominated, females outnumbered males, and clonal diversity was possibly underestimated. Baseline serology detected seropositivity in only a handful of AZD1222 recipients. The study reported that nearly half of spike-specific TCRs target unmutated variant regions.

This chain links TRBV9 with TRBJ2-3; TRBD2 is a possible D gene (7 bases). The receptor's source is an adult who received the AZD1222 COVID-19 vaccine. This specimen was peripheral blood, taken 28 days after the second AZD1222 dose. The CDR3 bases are TGTGCCAGCAGCGTGGGGGGGGCCGCCTCGGGCACAGATACGCAGTATTTT. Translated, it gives CASSVGGAASGTDTQYF.